This is a list of T cell receptor beta chains from one sample in a study of identifying expanded T cells in peripheral blood. TCRdb's copy holds only in-frame clones and misses some; the assay was immunoSEQ multiplex PCR. In the table there are about 91,000 clones, about 88% of which are singletons. Material for sequencing was blood. These receptors all come from a person aged 18-69 years in good health. Each CDR3 is given with its conserved first and last residue. D genes are given only for firm matches. The listing skips clone size in some rows; elsewhere it reads once, few, many or a size class.

DNA,CDR3,D,V,size,J
TGTGCCAGCTTAAGCGACCGACTCACCGGGGAGCTGTTTTTT,CASLSDRLTGELFF,.,TRBV2,.,TRBJ2-2
TGTGCCAGCAGTGAAGGGACCCGGGTGGCAGATACGCAGTATTTT,CASSEGTRVADTQYF,.,TRBV6-4,.,TRBJ2-3
TGTGCCAGCAGCTTTCTAGCGGGAGGCGGAACAGATACGCAGTATTTT,CASSFLAGGGTDTQYF,TRBD2,TRBV5-6,.,TRBJ2-3
TGTGCCTGGAGTGTTACCGGGGAGCTGTTTTTT,CAWSVTGELFF,.,TRBV30,.,TRBJ2-2
TGCGCCAGCAGCCAAGATCTGCTATACACCGGGGAGCTGTTTTTT,CASSQDLLYTGELFF,.,TRBV4-3,.,TRBJ2-2
TGTGCCAGCAGTTACCGCGGGACAGGGCTGGGGAGGGAGCAGTACTTC,CASSYRGTGLGREQYF,TRBD1,TRBV6-5,.,TRBJ2-7
TGCGCCAGCAGCCCCCAGCTAGCGGGGGGAGAGACCCAGTACTTC,CASSPQLAGGETQYF,TRBD2,TRBV5-1,.,TRBJ2-5
TGTGCCAGCAGTTACTCTAGCACCGGGGAGCTGTTTTTT,CASSYSSTGELFF,.,TRBV6-6,.,TRBJ2-2
TGTGCCAGCAGCTTCGGACTAGCGGGAGCCCCTGAGCAGTTCTTC,CASSFGLAGAPEQFF,TRBD2,TRBV7-2,.,TRBJ2-1
TGTGCCAGCAGCCCGATTAGATACGAGCAGTACTTC,CASSPIRYEQYF,.,TRBV13,.,TRBJ2-7
TGTGCCAGCAGTTTAGGCCCAAAGGGCGGGGCCTTCACAGATACGCAGTATTTT,CASSLGPKGGAFTDTQYF,.,TRBV28,.,TRBJ2-3
TGTGCCAGCAGCGGACAGGGGATCGGGGAGCTGTTTTTT,CASSGQGIGELFF,TRBD1,TRBV6-1,.,TRBJ2-2
TGTGCCTGGAGTGTAGAGGGATGGAGAAACATTCAGTACTTC,CAWSVEGWRNIQYF,.,TRBV30,.,TRBJ2-4
TGTGCCAGCGATCCGGGACAGGGGCCTAGGGGGGAGCAGTACTTC,CASDPGQGPRGEQYF,TRBD1,TRBV28,.,TRBJ2-7
TGCAGCGTTGTTTGGACTAGCGGGGGGAGCTCCTACAATGAGCAGTTCTTC,CSVVWTSGGSSYNEQFF,TRBD2,TRBV29-1,.,TRBJ2-1
TGCGCCAGCAGTGAGTCGGGGGAGTACCAAGAGACCCAGTACTTC,CASSESGEYQETQYF,.,TRBV10-2,.,TRBJ2-5
TGTGCCAGCAGTCCTACCCCATCCGGGACAGGAAACTATGGCTACACCTTC,CASSPTPSGTGNYGYTF,TRBD1,TRBV27,.,TRBJ1-2
TGTGCCAGCAGCCCGACGGGACCCCGGGACATTCAGTACTTC,CASSPTGPRDIQYF,.,TRBV28,once,TRBJ2-4
TGCGCCAGCAGCCATGTGGGTCCGGGTTGGAACACTGAAGCTTTCTTT,CASSHVGPGWNTEAFF,.,TRBV4-3,.,TRBJ1-1
TGTGCCAGCAGCCAAGTCTCTTCCTACGAGCAGTACTTC,CASSQVSSYEQYF,.,TRBV14,.,TRBJ2-7
TGCAGCGTTGAAAGCGGGAGTCATAAGCAGTACTTC,CSVESGSHKQYF,TRBD2,TRBV29-1,.,TRBJ2-7
TGTGCCAGCAGCTTATCTTTTACAGGGACAGATACGCAGTATTTT,CASSLSFTGTDTQYF,.,TRBV7-2,.,TRBJ2-3
TGTGCCAGCAGCTTAATCGAGGGGGCAGATACGCAGTATTTT,CASSLIEGADTQYF,.,TRBV7-9,.,TRBJ2-3
TGCGCCAGCAGCCAAGACTCCGGAACTGGGGGAATTGAAGCTTTCTTT,CASSQDSGTGGIEAFF,.,TRBV4-1,.,TRBJ1-1
TGTGCCAGCTCATTAGGAGGGAACACCGGGGAGCTGTTTTTT,CASSLGGNTGELFF,.,TRBV2,.,TRBJ2-2
TGTGCCAGCAGCGGGATCACAAACTATGGCTACACCTTC,CASSGITNYGYTF,.,TRBV9,.,TRBJ1-2
TGCGCCAGCAGGAGACAGGGAAGCAATCAGCCCCAGCATTTT,CASRRQGSNQPQHF,TRBD1,TRBV4-1,once,TRBJ1-5
TGTGCCAGCAGACCAACGGACAGGGCGCATCAGCCCCAGCATTTT,CASRPTDRAHQPQHF,TRBD1,TRBV28,.,TRBJ1-5
TGTGCCAGCAGTAGACACAATGAGCAGTTCTTC,CASSRHNEQFF,.,TRBV6-1,.,TRBJ2-1
TGCGCCAGCAGCCGAGGGTCATATGGCTACACCTTC,CASSRGSYGYTF,.,TRBV4-1,few,TRBJ1-2
TGTGCCAGCAGCAAAGGAGGGGGCCCCTCTGGAAACACCATATATTTT,CASSKGGGPSGNTIYF,.,TRBV21-1,few,TRBJ1-3
TGTGCCAGCAGTGGAAAGGCCACCGGGGAGCTGTTTTTT,CASSGKATGELFF,.,TRBV6-5,.,TRBJ2-2
TGCAGTGCTAGTCTCGTGAATGAGCAGTTCTTC,CSASLVNEQFF,.,TRBV20-1,.,TRBJ2-1
TGTGCCAGCAGTGAATTTGGGGACAGGAACACTGAAGCTTTCTTT,CASSEFGDRNTEAFF,TRBD1,TRBV6-1,.,TRBJ1-1
TGCAGCGTTGGGGAGTCGACCTACGAGCAGTACTTC,CSVGESTYEQYF,.,TRBV29-1,.,TRBJ2-7
TGCGCCAGCAGCTTGGGGGGGGCCAGCAATCAGCCCCAGCATTTT,CASSLGGASNQPQHF,.,TRBV5-1,.,TRBJ1-5
TGTGCCATCAGTGACCACCGACAGGGGGACCAAGAGACCCAGTACTTC,CAISDHRQGDQETQYF,TRBD1,TRBV10-3,.,TRBJ2-5
TGTGCCAGCAGTGAAGGGGGGGGGCACGAGACCCAGTACTTC,CASSEGGGHETQYF,.,TRBV6-1,.,TRBJ2-5
TGTGCCAGCAGCCAGGAGACAGTCCCTAACTATGGCTACACCTTC,CASSQETVPNYGYTF,.,TRBV4-2,few,TRBJ1-2
TGCGCCAGCAGCTTGGCAGGGACAGTTAATCAGCCCCAGCATTTT,CASSLAGTVNQPQHF,TRBD1,TRBV5-1,.,TRBJ1-5
TGTGCCAGCAGCCCTGGGACAGGTGCCCTGTGGGCTGAAGCTTTCTTT,CASSPGTGALWAEAFF,TRBD1,TRBV5-5,.,TRBJ1-1
TGTGCCAGCAGAGAGACAGGGGGCAACAATTCACCCCTCCACTTT,CASRETGGNNSPLHF,TRBD1,TRBV6-4,.,TRBJ1-6
TGTGCCAGCAGGGAGACAGATATGCATCCACCCCTCCACTTT,CASRETDMHPPLHF,.,TRBV2,.,TRBJ1-6
TGTGCCAGCAGCAGGGGGGCAGGATCGGGCTACGAGCAGTACTTC,CASSRGAGSGYEQYF,.,TRBV9,.,TRBJ2-7
TGTGCCAGCAGCAAATTGCGTTTTTTTTGGGTCGAGTGTCGGGAGGGCCTCCACGAGCAGTACTTC,CASSKLRFFWVECREGLHEQYF,.,TRBV21-1,.,TRBJ2-7
TGTGCCACCGCGGGACAGGGCTCCTACGAGCAGTACTTC,CATAGQGSYEQYF,TRBD1,TRBV2,.,TRBJ2-7
TGTGCCAGCAGCCTTACAGGAGGAGAGACCCAGTACTTC,CASSLTGGETQYF,.,TRBV5-4,.,TRBJ2-5
TGTGCCAGCAGTTATGAGCAGTTCTTC,CASSYEQFF,.,TRBV28,.,TRBJ2-1
TGTGCCAGCAGCTTAGATCCTAGGTCGAACGGGGAGCTGTTTTTT,CASSLDPRSNGELFF,.,TRBV11-2,once,TRBJ2-2
TGTGCCTGGAGTCAGGCCGTAAAGGGCAATGAAGCTTTCTTT,CAWSQAVKGNEAFF,.,TRBV30,.,TRBJ1-1
TGCGCCAGCAGCCAAGACGACAGTCGGAATCAGCCCCAGCATTTT,CASSQDDSRNQPQHF,.,TRBV4-3,.,TRBJ1-5
TGTGCCAGCAGCACCCGCTCCGGGGTCCCTCCGCACTACGAGCAGTACTTC,CASSTRSGVPPHYEQYF,.,TRBV11-2,.,TRBJ2-7
TGTGCCAGCAGTGAATCGGGCTGGGGGAGCCTTTCCTTC,CASSESGWGSLSF,.,TRBV6-1,.,TRBJ1-2
TGTGCCAGCAGTGGGGGGCAGGGCCAGCCCCAGCATTTT,CASSGGQGQPQHF,.,TRBV6-1,.,TRBJ1-5